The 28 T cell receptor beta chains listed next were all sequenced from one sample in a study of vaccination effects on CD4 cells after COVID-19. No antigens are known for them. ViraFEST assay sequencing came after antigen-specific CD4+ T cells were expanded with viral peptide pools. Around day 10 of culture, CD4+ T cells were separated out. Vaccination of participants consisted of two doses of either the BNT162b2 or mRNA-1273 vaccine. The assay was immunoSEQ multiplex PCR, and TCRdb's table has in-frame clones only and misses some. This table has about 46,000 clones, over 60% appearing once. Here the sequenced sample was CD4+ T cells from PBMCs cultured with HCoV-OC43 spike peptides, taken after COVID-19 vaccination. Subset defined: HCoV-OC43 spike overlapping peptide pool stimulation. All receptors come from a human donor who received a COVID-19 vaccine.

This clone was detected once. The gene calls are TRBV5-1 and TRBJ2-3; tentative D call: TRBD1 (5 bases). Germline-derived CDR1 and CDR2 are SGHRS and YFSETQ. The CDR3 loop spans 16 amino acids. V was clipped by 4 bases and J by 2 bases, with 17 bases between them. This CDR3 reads CASSPWTSRDTDTQYF. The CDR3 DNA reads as TGCGCCAGCAGCCCCTGGACAAGTAGGGACACAGATACGCAGTATTTT.

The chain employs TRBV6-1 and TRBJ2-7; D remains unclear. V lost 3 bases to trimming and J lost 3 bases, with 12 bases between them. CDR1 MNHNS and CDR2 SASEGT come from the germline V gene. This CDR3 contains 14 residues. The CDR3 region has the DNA TGTGCCAGCAGTGATCTTTCCAGACGCTACGAGCAGTACTTC. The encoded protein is CASSDLSRRYEQYF.

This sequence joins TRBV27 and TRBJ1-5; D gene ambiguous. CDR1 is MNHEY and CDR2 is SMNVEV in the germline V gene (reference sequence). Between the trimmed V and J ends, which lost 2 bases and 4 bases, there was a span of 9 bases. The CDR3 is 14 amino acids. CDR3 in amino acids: CASSLNWGNQPQHF. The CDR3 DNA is TGTGCCAGCAGTTTAAACTGGGGAAATCAGCCCCAGCATTTT.

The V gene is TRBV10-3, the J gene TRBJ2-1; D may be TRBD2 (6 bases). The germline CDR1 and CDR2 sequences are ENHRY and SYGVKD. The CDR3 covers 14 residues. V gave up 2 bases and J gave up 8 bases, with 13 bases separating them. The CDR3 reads CAISEREEFDEQFF. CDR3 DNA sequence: TGTGCCATCAGTGAGAGGGAGGAGTTCGATGAGCAGTTCTTC.

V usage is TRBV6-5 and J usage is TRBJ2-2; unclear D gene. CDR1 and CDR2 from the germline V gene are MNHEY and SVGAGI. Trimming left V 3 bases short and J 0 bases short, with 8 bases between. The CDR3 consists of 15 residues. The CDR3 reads CASSYFGPNTGELFF. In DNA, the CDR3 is TGTGCCAGCAGTTATTTCGGACCGAACACCGGGGAGCTGTTTTTT.

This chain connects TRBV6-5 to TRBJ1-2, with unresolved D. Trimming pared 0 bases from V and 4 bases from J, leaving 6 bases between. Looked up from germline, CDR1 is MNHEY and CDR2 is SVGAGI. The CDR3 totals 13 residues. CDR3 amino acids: CASSYSRLYGYTF. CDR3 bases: TGTGCCAGCAGTTACTCTCGACTCTATGGCTACACCTTC.

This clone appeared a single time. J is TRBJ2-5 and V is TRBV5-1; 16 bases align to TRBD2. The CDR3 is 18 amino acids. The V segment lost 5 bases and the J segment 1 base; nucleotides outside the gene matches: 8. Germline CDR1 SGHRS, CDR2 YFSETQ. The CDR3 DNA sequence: TGCGCCAGCAGTTCCGGGACTAGCGGGGGGGCGTTCCAAGAGACCCAGTACTTC. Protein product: CASSSGTSGGAFQETQYF.

Here the CDR3 reads CASSSGVEETQYF. The CDR3 nucleotides read TGTGCCAGCAGCTCAGGGGTTGAAGAGACCCAGTACTTC. The chain employs TRBV27 and TRBJ2-5; a possible D gene is TRBD1 (6 bases). Trimming shortened V by 6 bases and J by 3 bases, and 11 bases separated the two germline ends. This CDR3 is 13 amino acids long. Looked up from germline, CDR1 is MNHEY and CDR2 is SMNVEV (reference sequence).

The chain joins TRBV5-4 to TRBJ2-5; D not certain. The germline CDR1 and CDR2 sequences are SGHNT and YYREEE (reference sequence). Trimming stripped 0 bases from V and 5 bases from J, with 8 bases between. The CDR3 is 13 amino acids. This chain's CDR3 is CASSLVGLETQYF. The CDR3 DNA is TGTGCCAGCAGCTTGGTAGGGTTGGAGACCCAGTACTTC.

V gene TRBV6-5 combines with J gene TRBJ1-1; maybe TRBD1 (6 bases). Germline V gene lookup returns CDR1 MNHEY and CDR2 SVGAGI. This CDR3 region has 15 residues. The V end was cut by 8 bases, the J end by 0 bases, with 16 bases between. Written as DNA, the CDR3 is TGTGCCAGCCTCAGGGGAAGGGGGATGAACACTGAAGCTTTCTTT. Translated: CASLRGRGMNTEAFF.

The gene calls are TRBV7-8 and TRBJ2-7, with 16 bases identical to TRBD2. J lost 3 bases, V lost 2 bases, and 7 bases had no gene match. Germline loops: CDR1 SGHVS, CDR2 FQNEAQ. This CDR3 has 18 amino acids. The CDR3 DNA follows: TGTGCCAGCAGCTTACAACCGGGACTAGCGGGAGGGTTCTACGAGCAGTACTTC. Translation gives CASSLQPGLAGGFYEQYF.

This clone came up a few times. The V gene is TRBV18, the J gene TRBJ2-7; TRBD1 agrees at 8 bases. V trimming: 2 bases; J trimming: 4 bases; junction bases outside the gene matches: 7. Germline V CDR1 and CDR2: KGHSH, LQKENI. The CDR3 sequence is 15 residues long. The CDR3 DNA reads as TGTGCCAGCTCACCAGGGACAGGTGGGTTTTACGAGCAGTACTTC. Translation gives CASSPGTGGFYEQYF.

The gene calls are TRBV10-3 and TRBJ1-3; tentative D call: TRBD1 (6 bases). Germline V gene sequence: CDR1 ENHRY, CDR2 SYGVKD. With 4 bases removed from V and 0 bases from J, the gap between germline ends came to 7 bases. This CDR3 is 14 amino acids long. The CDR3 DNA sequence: TGTGCCATCAGTGGGACAGACTCTGGAAACACCATATATTTT. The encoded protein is CAISGTDSGNTIYF.

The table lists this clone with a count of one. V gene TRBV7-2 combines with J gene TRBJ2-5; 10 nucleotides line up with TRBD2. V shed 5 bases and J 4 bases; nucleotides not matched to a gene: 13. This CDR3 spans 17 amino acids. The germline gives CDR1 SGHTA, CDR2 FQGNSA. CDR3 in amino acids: CASSQIGLAALLETQYF. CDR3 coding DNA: TGTGCCAGCAGCCAGATCGGACTAGCGGCTCTATTAGAGACCCAGTACTTC.

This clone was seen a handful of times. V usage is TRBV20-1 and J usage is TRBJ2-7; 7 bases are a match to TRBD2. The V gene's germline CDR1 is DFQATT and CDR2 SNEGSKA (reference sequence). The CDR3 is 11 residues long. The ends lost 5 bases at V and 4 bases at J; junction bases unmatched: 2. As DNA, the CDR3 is TGCAGTGCTGTTAGCGGGTACGAGCAGTACTTC. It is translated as CSAVSGYEQYF.

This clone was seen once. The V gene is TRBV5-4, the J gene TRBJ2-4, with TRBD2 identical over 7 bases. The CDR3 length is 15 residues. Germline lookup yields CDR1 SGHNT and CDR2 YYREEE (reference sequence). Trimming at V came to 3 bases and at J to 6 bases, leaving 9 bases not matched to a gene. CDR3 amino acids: CASSSPGRGVNIQYF. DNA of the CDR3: TGTGCCAGCAGCTCCCCGGGACGGGGGGTAAACATTCAGTACTTC.

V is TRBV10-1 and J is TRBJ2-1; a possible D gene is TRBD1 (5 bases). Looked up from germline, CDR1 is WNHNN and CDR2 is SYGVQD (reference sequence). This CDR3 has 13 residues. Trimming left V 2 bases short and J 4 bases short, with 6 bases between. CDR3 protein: CASSEDRYNEQFF. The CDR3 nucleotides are TGCGCCAGCAGTGAGGACAGATACAATGAGCAGTTCTTC.

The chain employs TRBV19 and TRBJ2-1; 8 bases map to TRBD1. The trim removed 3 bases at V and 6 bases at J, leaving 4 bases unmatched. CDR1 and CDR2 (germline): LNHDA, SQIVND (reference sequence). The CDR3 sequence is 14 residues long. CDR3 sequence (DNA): TGTGCCAGTAGTATGGGACAGGCTAGCAATGAGCAGTTCTTC. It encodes CASSMGQASNEQFF.

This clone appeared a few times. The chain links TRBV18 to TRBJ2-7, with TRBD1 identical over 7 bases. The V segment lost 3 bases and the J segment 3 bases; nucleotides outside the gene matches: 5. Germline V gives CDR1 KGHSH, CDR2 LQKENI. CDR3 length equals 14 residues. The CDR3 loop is CASSPEGQSYEQYF. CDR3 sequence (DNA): TGTGCCAGCTCACCTGAGGGACAGAGCTACGAGCAGTACTTC.

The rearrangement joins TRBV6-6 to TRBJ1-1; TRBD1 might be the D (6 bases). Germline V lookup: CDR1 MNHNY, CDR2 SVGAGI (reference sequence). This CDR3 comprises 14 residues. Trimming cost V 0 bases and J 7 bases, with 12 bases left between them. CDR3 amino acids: CASSYSAGDGEAFF. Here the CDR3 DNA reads TGTGCCAGCAGTTACTCGGCAGGGGACGGTGAAGCTTTCTTT.

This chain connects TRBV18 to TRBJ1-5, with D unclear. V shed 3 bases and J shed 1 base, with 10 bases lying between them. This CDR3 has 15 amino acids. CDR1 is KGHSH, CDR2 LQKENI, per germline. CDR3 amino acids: CASSPVPSSNQPQHF. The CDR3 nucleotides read TGTGCCAGCTCACCGGTACCATCAAGCAATCAGCCCCAGCATTTT.

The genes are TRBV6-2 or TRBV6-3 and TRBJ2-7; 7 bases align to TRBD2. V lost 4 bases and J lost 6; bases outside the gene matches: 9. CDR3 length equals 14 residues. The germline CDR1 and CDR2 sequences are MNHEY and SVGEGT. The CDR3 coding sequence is TGTGCCAGCAGTTGGGTCGGGGGGTCCCGCGAGCAGTACTTC. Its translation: CASSWVGGSREQYF.

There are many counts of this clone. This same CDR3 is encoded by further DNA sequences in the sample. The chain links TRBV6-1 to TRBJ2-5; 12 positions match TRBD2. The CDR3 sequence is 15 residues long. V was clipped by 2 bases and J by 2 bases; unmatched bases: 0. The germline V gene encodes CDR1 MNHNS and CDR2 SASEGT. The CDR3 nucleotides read TGTGCCAGCAGTGAACTAGCGGGGGGGCAAGAGACCCAGTACTTC. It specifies CASSELAGGQETQYF.

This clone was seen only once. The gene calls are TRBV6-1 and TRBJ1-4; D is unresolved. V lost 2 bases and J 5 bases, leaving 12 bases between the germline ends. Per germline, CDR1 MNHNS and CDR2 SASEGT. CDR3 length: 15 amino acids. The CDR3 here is CASSELGGTNEKLFF. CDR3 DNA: TGTGCCAGCAGTGAATTGGGTGGAACCAATGAAAAACTGTTTTTT.

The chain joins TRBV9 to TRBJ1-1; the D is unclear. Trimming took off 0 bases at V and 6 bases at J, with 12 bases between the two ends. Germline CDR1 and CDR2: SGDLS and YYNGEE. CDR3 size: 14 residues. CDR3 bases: TGTGCCAGCAGCGTAGGCGCAGGAAACTCTGAAGCTTTCTTT. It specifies CASSVGAGNSEAFF. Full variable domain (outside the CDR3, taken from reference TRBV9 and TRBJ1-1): DSGVTQTPKHLITATGQRVTLRCSPRSGDLSVYWYQQSLDQGLQFLIQYYNGEERAKGNILERFSAQQFPDLHSELNLSSLELGDSALYFCASSVGAGNSEAFFGQGTRLTVV.

CDR3 sequence: CASSFESGTGGYEQYF. CDR3 DNA: TGTGCCAGCAGCTTCGAGAGCGGGACAGGGGGCTACGAGCAGTACTTC. The J gene is TRBJ2-7, the V gene TRBV11-2; TRBD1 aligns across 11 bases. V was pared by 3 bases and J by 3 bases, with 7 bases of the junction left unmatched. This CDR3 has 16 residues. CDR1 and CDR2 (germline): SGHAT, FQNNGV.

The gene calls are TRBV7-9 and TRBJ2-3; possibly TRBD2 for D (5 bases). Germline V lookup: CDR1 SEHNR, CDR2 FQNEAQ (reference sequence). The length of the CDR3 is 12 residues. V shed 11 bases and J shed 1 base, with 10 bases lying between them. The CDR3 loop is CALRAGTDTQYF. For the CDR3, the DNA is TGTGCCTTGCGAGCGGGCACAGATACGCAGTATTTT.

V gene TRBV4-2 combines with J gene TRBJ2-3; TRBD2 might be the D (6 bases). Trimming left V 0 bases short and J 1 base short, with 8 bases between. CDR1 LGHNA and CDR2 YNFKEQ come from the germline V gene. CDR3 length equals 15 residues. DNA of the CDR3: TGTGCCAGCAGCCAAGAGGTAGCGGGCACAGATACGCAGTATTTT. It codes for CASSQEVAGTDTQYF.